The 17 T cell receptor beta chains presented below share a single source sample, sequenced in a study of blood T cells in healthy people across ages. Through a sample-barcoded 5' primer and a J-beta primer mix, a second PCR was run for about 7 to 12 cycles. Each CDR3 protein gets one entry after TCRdb re-called the 5' RACE reads with MiXCR. Of 1,800,000 or so distinct CDR3 sequences listed, around 40% are singletons. The specimen sequenced was blood. The receptor source for this set is a human donor in good health.

The chain joins TRBV29-1 to TRBJ1-6; 7 positions match TRBD1. Unmatched junction bases numbered 6, after V lost 6 bases and J lost 7 bases. The CDR3 spans 13 residues. The germline CDR1 and CDR2 sequences are SQVTM and ANQGSEA. CDR3 sequence (DNA): TGCAGCGTCCCCCGACAGGGCAATTCACCCCTCCACTTT. Protein: CSVPRQGNSPLHF.

The gene calls are TRBV28 and TRBJ2-7; D might be TRBD1 (5 bases). The length of the CDR3 is 14 residues. Germline V lookup: CDR1 MDHEN, CDR2 SYDVKM. Deletions cut 5 bases from V and 6 bases from J, with 17 bases between. As DNA, the CDR3 is TGTGCCAGCAGTCCGAACACCCTTCAGGGCGAGCAGTACTTC. Translated: CASSPNTLQGEQYF.

In its sample, this clonotype was seen a few times. V and J are TRBV19 and TRBJ2-3, with 10 bases matching TRBD1. The germline V gene encodes CDR1 LNHDA and CDR2 SQIVND (reference sequence). This CDR3 comprises 16 residues. V shed 1 base, J shed 4 bases, and the junction held 5 bases outside the gene matches. The CDR3 loop is CASSIGTGGSSDTQYF. CDR3 DNA sequence: TGTGCCAGTAGTATAGGGACAGGGGGATCGTCAGATACGCAGTATTTT. Complete variable domain (other parts from reference TRBV19 and TRBJ2-3): DGGITQSPKYLFRKEGQNVTLSCEQNLNHDAMYWYRQDPGQGLRLIYYSQIVNDFQKGDIAEGYSVSREKKESFPLTVTSAQKNPTAFYLCASSIGTGGSSDTQYFGPGTRLTVL.

The CDR3 bases are TGCAGTGCTAGAGGGCCTGGGACTAGCGGGGGGACACTGACCTACAATGAGCAGTTCTTC. Its translation is CSARGPGTSGGTLTYNEQFF. The J gene is TRBJ2-1, the V gene TRBV20-1; the match to TRBD2 covers 15 bases. Germline values: CDR1 DFQATT, CDR2 SNEGSKA (reference sequence). This CDR3 is built from 20 residues. J gave up 2 bases and V 1 base, and 12 bases lay outside the gene matches.

Worth noting for this clonotype: The junction differs from germline at one of its ends, possibly a read error. The rearrangement joins TRBV14 to TRBJ2-6, with D perhaps given as TRBD1 or TRBD2 (5 bases each). The CDR3 is 16 amino acids. Germline V gene sequence: CDR1 SGHDN, CDR2 FVKESK. In DNA form, the CDR3 reads TGTGCCAGCAGCCTCCACCGGGGATCTGGGGCCAGCGTCCTGACTTTC. Its translation is CASSLHRGSGASVLTF.

In this sample, this clonotype turned up a few times. The chain joins TRBV10-3 to TRBJ1-2; possibly TRBD1 for D (6 bases). Germline values: CDR1 ENHRY, CDR2 SYGVKD. V dropped 3 bases and J dropped 4 bases, with 12 bases sitting between them. The CDR3 runs 14 residues. The CDR3 nucleotides are TGTGCCATCAGTGACGAGGGGACACTCTATGGCTACACCTTC. It codes for CAISDEGTLYGYTF.

This clonotype was seen just once. J is TRBJ2-5 and V is TRBV20-1, with D tentatively TRBD2 (7 bases). The CDR3 has 16 residues. The V end lost 0 bases, the J end lost 5 bases, and 19 bases lay between the germline ends. Germline lookup yields CDR1 DFQATT and CDR2 SNEGSKA (reference sequence). CDR3 residues: CSARDPRGGLGETQYF. For the CDR3, the DNA is TGCAGTGCTAGAGACCCCCGCGGGGGCCTAGGGGAGACCCAGTACTTC.

The J gene is TRBJ1-5, the V gene TRBV4-1; D is uncertain. Trimming removed 0 bases at V and 6 bases at J, with 9 bases between. This CDR3 comprises 14 residues. Germline lookup yields CDR1 MGHRA and CDR2 YSYEKL. The DNA for the CDR3 is TGCGCCAGCAGCCAAGAAAGGGCGGGTCAGCCCCAGCATTTT. This encodes CASSQERAGQPQHF.

This clonotype appeared a few times. The CDR3: CASSLTGGRGAGYTF. The CDR3 region has the DNA TGTGCCAGCAGTTTAACAGGGGGCAGGGGGGCTGGCTACACCTTC. This sequence joins TRBV12-3 or TRBV12-4 and TRBJ1-2, with 9 bases identical to TRBD1. V lost 2 bases and J lost 7; bases outside the gene matches: 8. The CDR3 is 15 residues long.

The rearrangement links TRBV15 to TRBJ2-3; no firm D call. V lost 2 bases and J lost 6, with 15 bases in between. Per germline, CDR1 LNHNV and CDR2 YYDKDF (reference sequence). The length of the CDR3 is 15 residues. This CDR3 is CATSRRSGYLDTQYF. In DNA form, the CDR3 reads TGTGCCACCAGCAGAAGGTCAGGTTATTTGGATACGCAGTATTTT. The full variable domain, completed using reference TRBV15 and TRBJ2-3, is DAMVIQNPRYQVTQFGKPVTLSCSQTLNHNVMYWYQQKSSQAPKLLFHYYDKDFNNEADTPDNFQSRRPNTSFCFLDIRSPGLGDTAMYLCATSRRSGYLDTQYFGPGTRLTVL.

V usage is TRBV11-3 and J usage is TRBJ1-2; no firm D call. The CDR3 runs 14 residues. The germline V gene has CDR1 SGHNT and CDR2 YENEEA. V lost 5 bases and J lost 4, with 14 bases in between. In DNA, the CDR3 is TGTGCCAGCAGCGTCACGAGGGTCAGCTATGGCTACACCTTC. This gives the protein CASSVTRVSYGYTF.

CDR3 protein: CASGLVWELSGTKGSSYEQYF. CDR3 nucleotides: TGTGCTAGTGGTTTGGTATGGGAACTGTCCGGGACAAAGGGTAGCTCCTACGAGCAGTACTTC. The chain couples TRBV12-5 to TRBJ2-7; TRBD1 might be the D (6 bases). Germline values: CDR1 LGHNT, CDR2 FRNRAP. Between the trimmed V and J ends, which lost 0 bases and 0 bases, there was a span of 27 bases. The CDR3 loop spans 21 amino acids.

This clonotype was detected only a few times. The chain's CDR3 is CASSARFRGYTF. The CDR3 DNA reads as TGTGCCAGCAGCGCCAGGTTCCGTGGCTACACCTTC. The V and J genes are TRBV7-2 and TRBJ1-2; D remains unclear. V lost 5 bases to trimming and J lost 7 bases, with 11 bases between them. The V gene's germline CDR1 is SGHTA and CDR2 FQGNSA. This CDR3 contains 12 residues.

The table lists this clonotype with a few counts. The chain has TRBV20-1 and TRBJ2-7, with TRBD2 matching 10 bases. CDR1 and CDR2 from the germline V gene are DFQATT and SNEGSKA (reference sequence). With 2 bases clipped from V and 4 bases from J, the junction kept 5 bases outside the gene matches. CDR3 size: 14 residues. The DNA for the CDR3 is TGCAGTGCTAGAATAGCGGGGGGAATTTACGAGCAGTACTTC. Translated, it gives CSARIAGGIYEQYF.

The chain combines TRBV6-5 with TRBJ1-1, with 8 bases that match TRBD1. CDR3 length: 17 amino acids. The junction had 6 bases not matched to a gene; V was cut back by 0 bases and J by 0 bases. CDR1 and CDR2 from the germline V gene are MNHEY and SVGAGI. In DNA form, the CDR3 reads TGTGCCAGCAGTTACTCGACAGGGGATGGTATGAACACTGAAGCTTTCTTT. It yields the protein CASSYSTGDGMNTEAFF.

This chain uses TRBV7-3 with TRBJ2-2; no clear D gene. Trimming left V 2 bases short and J 6 bases short, with 7 bases between. Germline V CDR1 and CDR2: SGHTA, FQGTGA. The CDR3 extends over 13 amino acids. The CDR3 region has the DNA TGTGCCAGCAGCTTAGTAATCGCCGGGGAGCTGTTTTTT. Translated: CASSLVIAGELFF.

The J gene is TRBJ2-5, the V gene TRBV6-1; 7 bases agree with TRBD2. This CDR3 is built from 19 residues. The trim removed 4 bases at V and 5 bases at J, leaving 22 bases unmatched. Germline V CDR1 and CDR2: MNHNS, SASEGT. The CDR3 DNA reads TGTGCCAGCAGTGGGGGGGGATTTACAGTTGGGGCCCCGCACGAGACCCAGTACTTC. Protein: CASSGGGFTVGAPHETQYF.